This section outlines one T cell receptor (beta chain) sequence together with its context. One entry per CDR3 protein, called by TCRdb with MiXCR from the PCR reads. The sample holds 90,000 or so distinct CDR3 sequences; roughly 23% are singletons and the top ten take about 1%. Investigators produced naive CD8 libraries from roughly 20,000 to 1,000,000 sorted cells, drawing on 10%, 30% or 50% RNA. This entry belongs to a study of molecular identifiers for immune sequencing clone quantification. The CDR3 length is 16 residues. Trimming removed 1 base from V and 0 bases from J, with 13 bases in between. Per germline, CDR1 SGHVS and CDR2 FNYEAQ.

The chain carries TRBV7-6 and TRBJ2-7, with D perhaps assigned TRBD1 or TRBD2 (5 bases each). This TCR derives from a human donor in good health. Some libraries in this study had Jurkat cell RNA spiked in. Input material: naive CD8+ T cells from blood, with Jurkat cell RNA spiked in. Subset reported: FACS-sorted CD8+CD4-CCR7+CD45RA+ naive T cells. CDR3 sequence reads: CASSLVSDSGSYEQYF. CDR3 coding DNA: TGTGCCAGCAGCTTAGTTTCAGACAGCGGCTCCTACGAGCAGTACTTC.